The clone carrying this T cell receptor beta chain was found once. What it binds is not known. Profiled with immunoSEQ multiplex PCR; TCRdb holds only in-frame clones, not every one. The table has tens of thousands of clones, 75% to 85% seen once; the top ten hold over 2.5%. With V trimmed by 5 bases and J by 0 bases, 9 bases remained unmatched. The CDR3 covers 16 residues. The germline CDR1 and CDR2 sequences are SGHTA and FQGTGA. This entry comes from a study of stem cell transplantation in POMP-related autoinflammatory disease. The study, taken as a whole, reports: PRAID patients trended toward lower TRB diversity and higher clonality in all analyzed T-cell subsets.

The sample consisted of CD4+ T cells from PBMCs, taken before stem cell transplantation. The chain recombines TRBV7-3 with TRBJ1-1; 7 bases line up with TRBD1. This TCR was recovered from a human donor with POMP-related autoinflammation and immune dysregulation (PRAID). Written as DNA, the CDR3 is TGTGCCAGCAGCCCAGGGACAGTGAAAGTGAACACTGAAGCTTTCTTT. This codes for CASSPGTVKVNTEAFF.